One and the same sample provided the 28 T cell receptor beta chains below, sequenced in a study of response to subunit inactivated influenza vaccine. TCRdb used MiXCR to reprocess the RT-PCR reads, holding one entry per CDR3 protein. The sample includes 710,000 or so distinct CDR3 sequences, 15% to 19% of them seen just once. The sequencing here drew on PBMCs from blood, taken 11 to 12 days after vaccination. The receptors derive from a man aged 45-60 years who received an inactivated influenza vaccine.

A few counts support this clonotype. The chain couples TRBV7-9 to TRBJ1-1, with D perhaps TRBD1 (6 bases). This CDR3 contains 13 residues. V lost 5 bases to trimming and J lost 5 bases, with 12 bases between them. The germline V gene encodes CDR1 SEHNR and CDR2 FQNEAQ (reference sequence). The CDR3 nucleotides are TGTGCCAGCAGCCCACTTACAGGGACTGAAGCTTTCTTT. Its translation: CASSPLTGTEAFF.

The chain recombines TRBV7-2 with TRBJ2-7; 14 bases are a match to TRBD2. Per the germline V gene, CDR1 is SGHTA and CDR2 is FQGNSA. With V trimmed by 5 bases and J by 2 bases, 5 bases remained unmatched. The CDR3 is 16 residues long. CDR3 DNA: TGTGCCAGCAGCGGAGGACTAGCGGGGGGCGCCTACGAGCAGTACTTC. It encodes CASSGGLAGGAYEQYF.

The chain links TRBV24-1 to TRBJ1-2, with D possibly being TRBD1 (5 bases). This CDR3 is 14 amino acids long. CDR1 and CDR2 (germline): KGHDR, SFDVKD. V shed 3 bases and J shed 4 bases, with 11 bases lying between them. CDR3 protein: CATSDAGMGYGYTF. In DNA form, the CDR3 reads TGTGCCACCAGTGATGCAGGGATGGGCTATGGCTACACCTTC.

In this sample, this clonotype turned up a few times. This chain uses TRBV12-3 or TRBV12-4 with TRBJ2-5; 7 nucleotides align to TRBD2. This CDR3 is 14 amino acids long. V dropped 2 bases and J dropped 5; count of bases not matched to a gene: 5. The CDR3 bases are TGTGCCAGCAGTTTAATGCGGGGGTGGGAGACCCAGTACTTC. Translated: CASSLMRGWETQYF.

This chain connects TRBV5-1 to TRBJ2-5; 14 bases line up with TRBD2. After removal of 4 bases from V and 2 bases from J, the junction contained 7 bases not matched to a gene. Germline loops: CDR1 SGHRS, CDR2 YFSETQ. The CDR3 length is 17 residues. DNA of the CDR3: TGCGCCAGCAGCCCCGGGACTAGCGGGAGAAGACAAGAGACCCAGTACTTC. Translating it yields CASSPGTSGRRQETQYF.

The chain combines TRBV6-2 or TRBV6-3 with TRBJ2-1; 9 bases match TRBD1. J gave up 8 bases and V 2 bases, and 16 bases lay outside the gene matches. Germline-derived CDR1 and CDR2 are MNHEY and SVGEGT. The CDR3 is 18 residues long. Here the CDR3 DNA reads TGTGCCAGCAGTTACCCCAATGGGGACAGGGCTATCTCGGATGAGCAGTTCTTC. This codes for CASSYPNGDRAISDEQFF.

The CDR3 nucleotides are TGTGCCAGTAAAACAGGGCCTTACAATGAGCAGTTCTTC. It yields the protein CASKTGPYNEQFF. The rearrangement links TRBV19 to TRBJ2-1; perhaps TRBD1 as D (6 bases). The CDR3 is 13 residues long. The V gene lost 7 bases and the J gene lost 4 bases, with 11 bases spanning the gap. Germline values: CDR1 LNHDA, CDR2 SQIVND (reference sequence).

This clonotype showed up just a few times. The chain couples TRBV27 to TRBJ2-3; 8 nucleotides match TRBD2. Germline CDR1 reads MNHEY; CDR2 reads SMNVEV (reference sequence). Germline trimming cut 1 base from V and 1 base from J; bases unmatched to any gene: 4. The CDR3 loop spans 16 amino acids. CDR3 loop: CASSLLGRGGTDTQYF. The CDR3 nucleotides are TGTGCCAGCAGTTTATTGGGGCGGGGGGGCACAGATACGCAGTATTTT.

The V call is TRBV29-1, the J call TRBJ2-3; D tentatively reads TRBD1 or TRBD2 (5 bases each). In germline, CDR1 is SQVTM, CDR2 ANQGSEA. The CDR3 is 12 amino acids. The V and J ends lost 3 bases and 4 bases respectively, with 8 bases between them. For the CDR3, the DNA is TGCAGCGTTGAGGGGACGGCAGATACGCAGTATTTT. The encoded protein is CSVEGTADTQYF.

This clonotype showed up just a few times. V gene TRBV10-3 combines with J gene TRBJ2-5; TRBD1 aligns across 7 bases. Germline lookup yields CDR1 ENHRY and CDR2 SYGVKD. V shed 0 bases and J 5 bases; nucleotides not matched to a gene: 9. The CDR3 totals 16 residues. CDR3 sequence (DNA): TGTGCCATCAGTGAGTCGACAGGGACAAATGTGGAGACCCAGTACTTC. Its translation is CAISESTGTNVETQYF.

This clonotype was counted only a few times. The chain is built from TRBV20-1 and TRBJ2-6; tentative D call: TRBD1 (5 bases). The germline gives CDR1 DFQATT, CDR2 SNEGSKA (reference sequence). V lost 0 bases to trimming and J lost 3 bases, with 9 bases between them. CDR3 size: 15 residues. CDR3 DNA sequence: TGCAGTGCTAGAGATGTGGGGCGTGGGGCCAACGTCCTGACTTTC. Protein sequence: CSARDVGRGANVLTF.

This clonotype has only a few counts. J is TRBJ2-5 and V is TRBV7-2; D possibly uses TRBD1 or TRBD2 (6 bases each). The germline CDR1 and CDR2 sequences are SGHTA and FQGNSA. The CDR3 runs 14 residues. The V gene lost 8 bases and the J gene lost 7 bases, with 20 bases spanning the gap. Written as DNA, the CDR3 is TGTGCCAGCGGAGGGGGGACGGCAGGTGCGACCCAGTACTTC. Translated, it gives CASGGGTAGATQYF. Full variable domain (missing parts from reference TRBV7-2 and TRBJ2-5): GAGVSQSPSNKVTEKGKDVELRCDPISGHTALYWYRQSLGQGLEFLIYFQGNSAPDKSGLPSDRFSAERTGGSVSTLTIQRTQQEDSAVYLCASGGGTAGATQYFGPGTRLLVL.

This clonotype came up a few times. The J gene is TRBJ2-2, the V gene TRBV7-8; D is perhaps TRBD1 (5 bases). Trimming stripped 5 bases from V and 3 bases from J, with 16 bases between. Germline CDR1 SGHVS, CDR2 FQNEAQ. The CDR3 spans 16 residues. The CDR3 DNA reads TGTGCCAGCAGCCCTACAGGTGGACGATACACCGGGGAGCTGTTTTTT. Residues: CASSPTGGRYTGELFF.

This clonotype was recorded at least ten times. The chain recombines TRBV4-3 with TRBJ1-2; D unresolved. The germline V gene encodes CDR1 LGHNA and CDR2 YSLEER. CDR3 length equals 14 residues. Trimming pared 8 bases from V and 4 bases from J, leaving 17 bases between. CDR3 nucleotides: TGCGCCAGCTCTCCAGCAATCGTTTCCTATGGCTACACCTTC. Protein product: CASSPAIVSYGYTF.

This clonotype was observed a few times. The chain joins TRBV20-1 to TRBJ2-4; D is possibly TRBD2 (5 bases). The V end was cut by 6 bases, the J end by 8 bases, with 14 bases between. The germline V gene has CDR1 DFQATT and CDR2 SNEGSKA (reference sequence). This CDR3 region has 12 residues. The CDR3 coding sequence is TGCAGTGCCCCGCCCCCCGGGGACATTCAGTACTTC. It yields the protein CSAPPPGDIQYF.

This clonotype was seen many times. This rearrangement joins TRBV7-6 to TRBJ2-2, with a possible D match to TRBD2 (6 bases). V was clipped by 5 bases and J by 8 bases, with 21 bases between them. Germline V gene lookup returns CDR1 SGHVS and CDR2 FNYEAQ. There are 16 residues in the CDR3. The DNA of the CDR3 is TGTGCCAGCAGCGACGACTTGCGGAGGGCTGCTGGGGAGCTGTTTTTT. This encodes CASSDDLRRAAGELFF.

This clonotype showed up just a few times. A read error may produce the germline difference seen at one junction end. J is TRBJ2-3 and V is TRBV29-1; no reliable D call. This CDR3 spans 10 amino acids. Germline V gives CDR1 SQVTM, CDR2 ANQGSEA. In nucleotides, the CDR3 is TGCAGCGTTAAAGATGTGTCGCAGTATTTT. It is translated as CSVKDVSQYF.

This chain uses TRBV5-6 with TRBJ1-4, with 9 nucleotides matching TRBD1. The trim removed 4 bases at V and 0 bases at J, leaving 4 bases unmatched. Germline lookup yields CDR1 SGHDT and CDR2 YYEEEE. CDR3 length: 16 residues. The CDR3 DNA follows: TGTGCCAGCAGCCCCTGGACAGGGGCAACTAATGAAAAACTGTTTTTT. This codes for CASSPWTGATNEKLFF.

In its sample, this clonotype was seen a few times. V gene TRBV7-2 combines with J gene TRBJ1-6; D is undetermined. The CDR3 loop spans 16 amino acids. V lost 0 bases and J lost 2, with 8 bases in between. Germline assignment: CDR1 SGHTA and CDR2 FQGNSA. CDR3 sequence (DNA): TGTGCCAGCAGCTTAGCGCCCACAGCCTATAATTCACCCCTCCACTTT. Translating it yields CASSLAPTAYNSPLHF. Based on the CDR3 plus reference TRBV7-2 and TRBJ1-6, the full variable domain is GAGVSQSPSNKVTEKGKDVELRCDPISGHTALYWYRQSLGQGLEFLIYFQGNSAPDKSGLPSDRFSAERTGGSVSTLTIQRTQQEDSAVYLCASSLAPTAYNSPLHFGNGTRLTVT.

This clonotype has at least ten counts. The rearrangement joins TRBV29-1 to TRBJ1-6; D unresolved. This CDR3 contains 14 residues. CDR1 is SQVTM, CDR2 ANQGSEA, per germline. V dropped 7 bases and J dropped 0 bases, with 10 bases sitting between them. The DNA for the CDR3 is TGCAGCGGACCGGGCAGCTCCTATAATTCACCCCTCCACTTT. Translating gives CSGPGSSYNSPLHF.

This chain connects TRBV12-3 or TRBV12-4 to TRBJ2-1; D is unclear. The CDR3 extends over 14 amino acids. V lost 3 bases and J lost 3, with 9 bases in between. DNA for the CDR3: TGTGCCAGCAGTTTCGCGTCAGGCTACAATGAGCAGTTCTTC. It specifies CASSFASGYNEQFF.

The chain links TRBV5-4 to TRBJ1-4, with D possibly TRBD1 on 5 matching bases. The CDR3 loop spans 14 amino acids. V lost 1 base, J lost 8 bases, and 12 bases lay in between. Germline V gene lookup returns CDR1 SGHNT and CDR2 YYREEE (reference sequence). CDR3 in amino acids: CASSLRGGREKLFF. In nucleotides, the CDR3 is TGTGCCAGCAGCTTGCGTGGGGGAAGGGAAAAACTGTTTTTT.

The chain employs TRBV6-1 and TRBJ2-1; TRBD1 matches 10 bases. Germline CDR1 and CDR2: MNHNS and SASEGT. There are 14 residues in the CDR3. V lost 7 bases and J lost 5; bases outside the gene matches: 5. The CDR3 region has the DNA TGTGCCAGCACGGGGACAGGGGCCCACAATGAGCAGTTCTTC. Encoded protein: CASTGTGAHNEQFF.

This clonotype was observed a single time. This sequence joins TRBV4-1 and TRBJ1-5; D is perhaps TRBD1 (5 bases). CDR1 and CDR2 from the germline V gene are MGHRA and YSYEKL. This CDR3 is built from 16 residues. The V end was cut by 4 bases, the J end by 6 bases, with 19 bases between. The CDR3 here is CASSPSLGRAGQPQHF. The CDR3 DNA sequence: TGCGCCAGCAGCCCATCCTTGGGCAGGGCGGGTCAGCCCCAGCATTTT.

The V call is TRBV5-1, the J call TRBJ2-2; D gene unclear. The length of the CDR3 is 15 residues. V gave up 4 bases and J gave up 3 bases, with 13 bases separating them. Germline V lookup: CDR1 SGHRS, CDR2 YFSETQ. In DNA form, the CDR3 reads TGCGCCAGCAGCCTATCCGGTCGGGACACCGGGGAGCTGTTTTTT. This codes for CASSLSGRDTGELFF.

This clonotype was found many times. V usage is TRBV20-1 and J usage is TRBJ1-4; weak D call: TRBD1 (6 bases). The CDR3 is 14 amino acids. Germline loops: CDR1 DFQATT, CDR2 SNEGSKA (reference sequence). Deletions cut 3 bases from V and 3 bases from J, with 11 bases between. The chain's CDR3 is CSASVGAANEKLFF. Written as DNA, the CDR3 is TGCAGTGCTAGTGTGGGGGCGGCTAATGAAAAACTGTTTTTT.

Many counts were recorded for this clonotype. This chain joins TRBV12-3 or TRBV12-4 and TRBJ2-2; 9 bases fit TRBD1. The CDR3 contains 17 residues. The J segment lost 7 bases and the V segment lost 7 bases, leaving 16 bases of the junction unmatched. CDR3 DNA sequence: TGTGCCAGCACCCTCCACTCCTGGGACAGGGTGGTCGGGGAGCTGTTTTTT. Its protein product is CASTLHSWDRVVGELFF.

CDR3 bases: TGTGCCAGCAGCCCCTTGTGGAGCGGGAGGTGGATTAACACCGGGGAGCTGTTTTTT. It translates to CASSPLWSGRWINTGELFF. The chain couples TRBV3-1 to TRBJ2-2, with 9 positions matching TRBD2. The CDR3 has 19 residues. V gave up 4 bases and J gave up 2 bases; unmatched junction bases: 14. Germline lookup yields CDR1 LGHDT and CDR2 YNNKEL (reference sequence).